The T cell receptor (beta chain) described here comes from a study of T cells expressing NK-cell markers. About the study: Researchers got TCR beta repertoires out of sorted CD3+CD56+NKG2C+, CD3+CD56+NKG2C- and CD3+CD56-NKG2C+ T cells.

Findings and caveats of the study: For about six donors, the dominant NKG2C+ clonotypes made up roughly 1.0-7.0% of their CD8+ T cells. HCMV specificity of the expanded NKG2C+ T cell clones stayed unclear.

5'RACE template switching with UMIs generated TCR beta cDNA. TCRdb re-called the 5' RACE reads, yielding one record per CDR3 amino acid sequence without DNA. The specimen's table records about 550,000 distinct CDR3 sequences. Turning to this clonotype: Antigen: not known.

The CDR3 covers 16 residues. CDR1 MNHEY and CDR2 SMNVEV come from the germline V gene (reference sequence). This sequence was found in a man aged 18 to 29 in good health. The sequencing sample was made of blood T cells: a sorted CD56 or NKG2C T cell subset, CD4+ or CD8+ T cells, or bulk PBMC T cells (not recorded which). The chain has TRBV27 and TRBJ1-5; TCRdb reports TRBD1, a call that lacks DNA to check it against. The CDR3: CASAPGDVNSNQPQHF.